This note documents a single T cell receptor beta chain sequence. The antigen remains unidentified. Trimming shortened V by 6 bases and J by 3 bases, and 9 bases separated the two germline ends. CDR3 length: 13 residues. Germline CDR1 and CDR2: SNHLY and FYNNEI. This record comes from a study of T cells in Graves' hyperthyroidism and ophthalmopathy. Turning to the study itself: Peripheral blood specimens were obtained at initial diagnosis, prior to any treatment. Study-level findings and limits: Ophthalmopathy cases were set apart from stable hyperthyroidism by a 13 V-J model. Ophthalmopathy, which appeared later, was predicted by the model a median 6.5 months before onset.

Amplified TCR beta CDR3 regions derived from RNA transcripts. With the HTBI primer set, the TCR CDR3 went through a first round of RT-PCR. TCRdb reprocessed the multiplex PCR reads via MiXCR and lists one record per CDR3 protein. The sample yields fewer than 500,000 distinct CDR3 sequences, 14% seen once. Exclusion followed for patients with uncontrolled infection, other autoimmune disease, pregnancy or lactation. This clonotype originated in a woman under 40 with Graves' ophthalmopathy. The specimen was blood. This chain uses TRBV2 with TRBJ1-5; a possible D gene is TRBD1 (6 bases). The CDR3 bases are TGTGCCAGCAGAGCAGGGGCCAATCAGCCCCAGCATTTT. Translation gives CASRAGANQPQHF.